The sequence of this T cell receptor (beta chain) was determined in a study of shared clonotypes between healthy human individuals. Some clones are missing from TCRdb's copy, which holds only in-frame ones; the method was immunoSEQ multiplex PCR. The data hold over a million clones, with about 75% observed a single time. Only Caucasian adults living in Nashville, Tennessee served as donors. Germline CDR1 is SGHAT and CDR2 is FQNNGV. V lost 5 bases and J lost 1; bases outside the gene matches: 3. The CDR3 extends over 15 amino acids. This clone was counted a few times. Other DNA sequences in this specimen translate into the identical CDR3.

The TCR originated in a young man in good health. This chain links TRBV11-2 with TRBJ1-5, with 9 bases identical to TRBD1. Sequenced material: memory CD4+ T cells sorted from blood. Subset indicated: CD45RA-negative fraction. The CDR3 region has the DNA TGTGCCAGCAGCCCAGGGACAGGGAGCAATCAGCCCCAGCATTTT. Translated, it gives CASSPGTGSNQPQHF.